The 13 T cell receptor beta chains below all came from one sample that was sequenced in a study of PD-L1 blockade in urothelial cancer. TCRdb's table, derived via immunoSEQ multiplex PCR, lists solely in-frame clones and lacks some. The table has approximately 100,000 clones, around 85% seen once. Sequences were derived from PBMCs, sampled around atezolizumab (anti-PD-L1) treatment. These receptors all stem from a man aged 50 to 59 with urothelial cancer.

The chain carries TRBV7-9 and TRBJ2-3, with a possible D match to TRBD2 (6 bases). The germline CDR1 and CDR2 sequences are SEHNR and FQNEAQ (reference sequence). Between the trimmed V and J ends, which lost 5 bases and 4 bases, there was a span of 13 bases. This CDR3 has 14 residues. In DNA, the CDR3 is TGTGCCAGCAGCGGTTGGAGGGTGGCAGATACGCAGTATTTT. As protein: CASSGWRVADTQYF.

V and J are TRBV19 and TRBJ1-1; D is undetermined. This CDR3 has 15 residues. Deletions cut 3 bases from V and 1 base from J, with 12 bases between. Per germline, CDR1 LNHDA and CDR2 SQIVND (reference sequence). CDR3 sequence reads: CASSIARLANTEAFF. The CDR3 region has the DNA TGTGCCAGTAGTATTGCTCGTTTAGCGAACACTGAAGCTTTCTTT.

The chain uses TRBV18 and TRBJ1-6, with D possibly TRBD1 on 6 matching bases. V gave up 3 bases and J gave up 5 bases, with 11 bases separating them. Germline loops: CDR1 KGHSH, CDR2 LQKENI. This CDR3 is built from 15 residues. The CDR3 loop reads CASSPRDTDNSPLHF. The CDR3 nucleotides read TGTGCCAGCTCACCCCGGGACACGGATAATTCACCCCTCCACTTT.

This chain connects TRBV19 to TRBJ1-3; 7 nucleotides line up with TRBD1. The CDR3 is 15 amino acids. Germline V CDR1 and CDR2: LNHDA, SQIVND (reference sequence). V gave up 8 bases and J gave up 0 bases; unmatched junction bases: 7. CDR3 residues: CASCPRDSSGNTIYF. The CDR3 nucleotides read TGTGCCAGTTGTCCCCGGGACAGCTCTGGAAACACCATATATTTT.

The V gene is TRBV14, the J gene TRBJ2-2; the D gene is possibly TRBD1 (6 bases). Per the germline V gene, CDR1 is SGHDN and CDR2 is FVKESK. V was clipped by 2 bases and J by 9 bases, with 13 bases between them. CDR3 length: 14 amino acids. The CDR3 loop is CASSQNLGGRELFF. The CDR3 bases are TGTGCCAGCAGCCAAAACTTAGGGGGAAGGGAGCTGTTTTTT.

This clone was detected only a few times. The chain has TRBV10-3 and TRBJ2-7; TRBD2 agrees at 9 bases. V was pared by 6 bases and J by 2 bases, with 8 bases of the junction left unmatched. Germline CDR1 ENHRY, CDR2 SYGVKD. This CDR3 spans 15 amino acids. DNA for the CDR3: TGTGCCATCAGCGACGGTTTAGCGGGGGCCTACGAGCAGTACTTC. It encodes CAISDGLAGAYEQYF.

The chain recombines TRBV11-2 with TRBJ1-5; 8 bases align to TRBD1. Trimming took 4 bases from V and 5 from J; bases not matched to a gene: 4. The CDR3 has 14 residues. Germline-derived CDR1 and CDR2 are SGHAT and FQNNGV. CDR3 in amino acids: CASSSHRGDQPQHF. The CDR3 bases are TGTGCCAGCAGCTCCCACAGGGGGGATCAGCCCCAGCATTTT.

In its sample, this clone was seen a few times. The chain combines TRBV16 with TRBJ2-7, with D uncertain. This CDR3 comprises 11 residues. V lost 4 bases and J 7 bases, leaving 8 bases between the germline ends. Germline V lookup: CDR1 KGHSY, CDR2 FQNENV. CDR3 nucleotide sequence: TGTGCCAGCAGCCTATCTCTGGAGCAGTACTTC. It encodes CASSLSLEQYF.

This chain links TRBV19 with TRBJ2-7, with 12 bases aligning to TRBD2. Germline CDR1 LNHDA, CDR2 SQIVND (reference sequence). This CDR3 has 15 amino acids. V trimming: 5 bases; J trimming: 4 bases; junction bases outside the gene matches: 6. CDR3 nucleotide sequence: TGTGCCAGTAGTGTCGGACTAGCGGGACCTTACGAGCAGTACTTC. Protein: CASSVGLAGPYEQYF.

The chain combines TRBV5-1 with TRBJ1-1; D unclear. The CDR3 has 13 amino acids. In germline, CDR1 is SGHRS, CDR2 YFSETQ. V was cut by 3 bases and J by 0 bases, with 6 bases left in between. This CDR3 is CASSSNLNTEAFF. The DNA for the CDR3 is TGCGCCAGCAGCTCAAACTTGAACACTGAAGCTTTCTTT.

The chain couples TRBV5-6 to TRBJ2-1, with a tentative D call TRBD2 (6 bases). The ends were cut back, 5 bases at V and 5 bases at J, with 14 bases in the middle. From germline, CDR1 is SGHDT and CDR2 YYEEEE. The CDR3 is 14 amino acids. The CDR3 DNA is TGTGCCAGCAGTCGGGACTGGACGAACAATGAGCAGTTCTTC. This sequence encodes CASSRDWTNNEQFF.

The genes are TRBV18 and TRBJ2-5; unclear D gene. Trimming removed 3 bases at V and 3 bases at J, with 2 bases between. The CDR3 covers 11 residues. Germline V CDR1 and CDR2: KGHSH, LQKENI. CDR3 protein: CASSPEETQYF. As DNA, the CDR3 is TGTGCCAGCTCACCCGAAGAGACCCAGTACTTC.

V and J are TRBV10-3 and TRBJ2-3; 7 bases line up with TRBD2. The length of the CDR3 is 14 residues. CDR1 and CDR2 (germline): ENHRY, SYGVKD. The trim removed 6 bases at V and 3 bases at J, leaving 6 bases unmatched. CDR3: CAISDGRTTDTQYF. The DNA of the CDR3 is TGTGCCATCAGCGACGGGAGGACGACAGATACGCAGTATTTT.